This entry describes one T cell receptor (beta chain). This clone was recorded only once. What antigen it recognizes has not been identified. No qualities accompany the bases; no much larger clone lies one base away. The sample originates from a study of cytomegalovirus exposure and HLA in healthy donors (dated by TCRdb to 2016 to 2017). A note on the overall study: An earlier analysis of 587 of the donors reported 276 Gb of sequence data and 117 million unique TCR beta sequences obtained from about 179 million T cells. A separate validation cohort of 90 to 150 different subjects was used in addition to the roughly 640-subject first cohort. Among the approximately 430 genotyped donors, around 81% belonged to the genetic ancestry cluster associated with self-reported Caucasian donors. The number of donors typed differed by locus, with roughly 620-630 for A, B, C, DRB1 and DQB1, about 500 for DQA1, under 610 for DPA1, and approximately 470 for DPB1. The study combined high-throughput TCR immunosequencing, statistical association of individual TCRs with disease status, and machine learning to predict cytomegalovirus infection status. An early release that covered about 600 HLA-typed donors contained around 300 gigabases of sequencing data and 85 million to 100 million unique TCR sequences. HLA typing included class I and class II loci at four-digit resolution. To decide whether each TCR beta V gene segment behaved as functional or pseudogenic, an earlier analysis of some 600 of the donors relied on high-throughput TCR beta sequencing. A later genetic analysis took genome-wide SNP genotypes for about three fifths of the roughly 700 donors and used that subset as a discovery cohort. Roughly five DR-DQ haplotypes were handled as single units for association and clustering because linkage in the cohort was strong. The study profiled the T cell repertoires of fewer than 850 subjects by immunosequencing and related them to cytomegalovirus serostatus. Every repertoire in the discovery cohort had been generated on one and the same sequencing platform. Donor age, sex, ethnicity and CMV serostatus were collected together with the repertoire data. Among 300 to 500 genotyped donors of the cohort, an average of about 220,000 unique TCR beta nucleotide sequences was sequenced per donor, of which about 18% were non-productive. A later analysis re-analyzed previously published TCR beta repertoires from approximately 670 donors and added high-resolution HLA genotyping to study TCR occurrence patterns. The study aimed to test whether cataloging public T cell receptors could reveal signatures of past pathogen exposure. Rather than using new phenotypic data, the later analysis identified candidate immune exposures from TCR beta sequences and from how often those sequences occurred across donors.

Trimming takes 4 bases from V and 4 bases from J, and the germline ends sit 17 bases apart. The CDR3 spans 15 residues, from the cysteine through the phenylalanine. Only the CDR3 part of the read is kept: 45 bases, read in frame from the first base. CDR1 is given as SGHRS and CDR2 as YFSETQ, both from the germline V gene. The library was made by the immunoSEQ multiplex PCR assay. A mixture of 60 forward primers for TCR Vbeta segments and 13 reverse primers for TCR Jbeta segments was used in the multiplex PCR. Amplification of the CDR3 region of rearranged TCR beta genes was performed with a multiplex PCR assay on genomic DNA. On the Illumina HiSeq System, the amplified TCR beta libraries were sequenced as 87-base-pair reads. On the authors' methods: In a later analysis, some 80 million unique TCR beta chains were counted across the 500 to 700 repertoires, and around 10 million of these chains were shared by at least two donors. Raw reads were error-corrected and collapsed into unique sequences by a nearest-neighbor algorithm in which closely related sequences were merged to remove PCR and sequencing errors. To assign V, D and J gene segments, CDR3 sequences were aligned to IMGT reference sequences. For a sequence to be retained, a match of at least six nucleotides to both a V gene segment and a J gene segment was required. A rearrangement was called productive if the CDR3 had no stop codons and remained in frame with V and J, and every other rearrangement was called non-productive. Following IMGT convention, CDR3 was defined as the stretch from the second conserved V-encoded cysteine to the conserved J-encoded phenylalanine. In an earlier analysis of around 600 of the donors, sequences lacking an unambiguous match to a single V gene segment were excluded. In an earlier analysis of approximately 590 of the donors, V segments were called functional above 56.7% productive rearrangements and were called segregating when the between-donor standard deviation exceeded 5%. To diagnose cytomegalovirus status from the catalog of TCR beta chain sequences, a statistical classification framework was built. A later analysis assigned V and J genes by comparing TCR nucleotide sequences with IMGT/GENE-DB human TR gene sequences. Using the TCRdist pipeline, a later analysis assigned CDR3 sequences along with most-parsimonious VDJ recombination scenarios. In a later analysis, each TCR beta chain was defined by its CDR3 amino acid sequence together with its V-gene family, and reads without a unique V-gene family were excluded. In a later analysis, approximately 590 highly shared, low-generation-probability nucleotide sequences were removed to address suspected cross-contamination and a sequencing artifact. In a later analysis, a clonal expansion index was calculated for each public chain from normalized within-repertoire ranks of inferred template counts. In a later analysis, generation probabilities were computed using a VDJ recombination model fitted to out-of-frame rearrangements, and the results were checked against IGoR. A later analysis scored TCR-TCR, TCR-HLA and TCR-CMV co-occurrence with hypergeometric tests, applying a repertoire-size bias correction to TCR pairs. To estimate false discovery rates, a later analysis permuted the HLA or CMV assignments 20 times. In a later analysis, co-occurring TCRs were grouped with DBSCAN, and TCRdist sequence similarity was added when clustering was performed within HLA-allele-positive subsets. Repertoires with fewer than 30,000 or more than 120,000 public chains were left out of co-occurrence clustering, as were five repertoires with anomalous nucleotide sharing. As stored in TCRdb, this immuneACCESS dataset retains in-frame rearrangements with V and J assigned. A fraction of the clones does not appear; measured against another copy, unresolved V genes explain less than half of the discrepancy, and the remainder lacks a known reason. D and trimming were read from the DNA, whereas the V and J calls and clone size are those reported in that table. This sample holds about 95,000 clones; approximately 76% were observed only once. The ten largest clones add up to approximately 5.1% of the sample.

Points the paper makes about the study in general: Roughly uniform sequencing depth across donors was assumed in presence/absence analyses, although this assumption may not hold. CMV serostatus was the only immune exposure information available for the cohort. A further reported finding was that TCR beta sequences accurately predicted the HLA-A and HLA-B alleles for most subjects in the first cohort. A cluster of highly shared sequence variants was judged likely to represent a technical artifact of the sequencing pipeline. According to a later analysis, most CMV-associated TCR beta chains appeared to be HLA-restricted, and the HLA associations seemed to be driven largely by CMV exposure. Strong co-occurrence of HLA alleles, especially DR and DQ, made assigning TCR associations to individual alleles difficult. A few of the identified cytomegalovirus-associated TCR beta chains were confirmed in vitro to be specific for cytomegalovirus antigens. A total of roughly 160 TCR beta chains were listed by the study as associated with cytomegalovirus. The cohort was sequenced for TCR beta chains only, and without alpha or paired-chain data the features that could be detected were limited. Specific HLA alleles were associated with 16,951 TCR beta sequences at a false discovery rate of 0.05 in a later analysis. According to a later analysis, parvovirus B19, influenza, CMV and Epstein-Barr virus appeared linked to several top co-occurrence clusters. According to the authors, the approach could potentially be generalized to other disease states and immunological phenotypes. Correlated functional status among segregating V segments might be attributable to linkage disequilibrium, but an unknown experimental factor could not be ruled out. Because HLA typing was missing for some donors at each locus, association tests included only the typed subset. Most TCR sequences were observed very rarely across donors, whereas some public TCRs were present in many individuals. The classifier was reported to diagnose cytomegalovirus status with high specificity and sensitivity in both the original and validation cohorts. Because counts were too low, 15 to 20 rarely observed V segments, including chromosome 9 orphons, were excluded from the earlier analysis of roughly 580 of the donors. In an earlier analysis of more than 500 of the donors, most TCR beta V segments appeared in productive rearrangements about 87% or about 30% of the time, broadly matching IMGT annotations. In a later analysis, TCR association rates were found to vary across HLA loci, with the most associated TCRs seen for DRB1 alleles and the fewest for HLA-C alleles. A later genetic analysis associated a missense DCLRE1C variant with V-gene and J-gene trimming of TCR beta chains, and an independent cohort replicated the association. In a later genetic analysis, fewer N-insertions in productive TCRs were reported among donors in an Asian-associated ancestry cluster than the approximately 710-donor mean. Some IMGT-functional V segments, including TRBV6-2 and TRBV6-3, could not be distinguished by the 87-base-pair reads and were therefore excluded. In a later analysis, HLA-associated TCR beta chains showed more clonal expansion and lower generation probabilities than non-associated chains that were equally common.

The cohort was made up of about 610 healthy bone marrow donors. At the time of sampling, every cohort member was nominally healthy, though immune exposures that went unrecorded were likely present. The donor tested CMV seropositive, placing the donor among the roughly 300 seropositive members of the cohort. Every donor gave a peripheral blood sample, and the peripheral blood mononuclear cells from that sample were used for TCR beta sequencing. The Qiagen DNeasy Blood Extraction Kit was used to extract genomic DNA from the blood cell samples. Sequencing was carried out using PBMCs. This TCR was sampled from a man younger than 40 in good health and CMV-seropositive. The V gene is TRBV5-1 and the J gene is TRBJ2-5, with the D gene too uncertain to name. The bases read TGCGCCAGCAGCGTCCGCCCTCTTAGTTCAGAGACCCAGTACTTC. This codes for CASSVRPLSSETQYF.